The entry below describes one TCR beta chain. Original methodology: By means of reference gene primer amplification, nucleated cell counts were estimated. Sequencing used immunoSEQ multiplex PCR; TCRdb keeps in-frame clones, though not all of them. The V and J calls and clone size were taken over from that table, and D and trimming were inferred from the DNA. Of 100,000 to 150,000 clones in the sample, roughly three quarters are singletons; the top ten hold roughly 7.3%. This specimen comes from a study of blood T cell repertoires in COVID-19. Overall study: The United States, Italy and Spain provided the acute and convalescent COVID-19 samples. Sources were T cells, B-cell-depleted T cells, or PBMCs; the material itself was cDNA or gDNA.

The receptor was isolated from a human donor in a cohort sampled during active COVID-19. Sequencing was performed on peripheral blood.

The CDR3 DNA is TGTGCCAGCAACCGGGACATTACCCTTACCTACGAGCAGTACTTC. It encodes CASNRDITLTYEQYF. The chain couples TRBV21-1 to TRBJ2-7; the D call in the table, TRBD1, was not verified against the DNA. TRBV21-1 is tagged as a pseudogene. The CDR3 is 15 amino acids.